This TCR beta chain was identified in a study of cytomegalovirus exposure and HLA in healthy donors. Study as a whole: An analysis done earlier identified around 100 million unique TCR beta sequences from 200 million or so T cells. Overall study findings and caveats: Earlier results showed most TCR beta V segments being productive about 90% or about 30% of the time. A later analysis reportedly found fewer N-insertions in an Asian-associated ancestry cluster than the roughly 680-donor mean.

For this clone: Its matching antigen is unknown.

V lost 5 bases, J lost 10 bases, and 9 bases lay in between. Germline CDR1 is MNHEY and CDR2 is SVGAGI. The CDR3 sequence is 12 residues long. The PCR was carried out with 60 Vbeta primers and 13 Jbeta primers. Data came from immunoSEQ multiplex PCR; TCRdb stores just in-frame clones and leaves some out. The data contain around 280,000 clones, 85% to 90% of them singletons. The specimen was PBMCs. The source of this sequence is a young woman in good health and CMV-seronegative. The chain recombines TRBV6-5 with TRBJ1-6, with D perhaps TRBD1 (5 bases). DNA of the CDR3: TGTGCCAGCAGTGGGCAGGGCTCACCCCTCCACTTT. Translating gives CASSGQGSPLHF.